This T cell receptor beta chain was profiled in a study of blood T cell repertoires in COVID-19. For the study at large: Acute and convalescent COVID-19 samples came from the United States, Italy and Spain. In each case, the material was cDNA or gDNA derived from T cells, B-cell-depleted T cells, or PBMCs.

The CDR3 has 14 amino acids. Losses at the gene ends were 5 bases for V and 9 bases for J; bases not matched to a gene: 8. In germline, CDR1 is SEHNR, CDR2 FQNEAQ (reference sequence). Authors' analysis steps: Reference gene primers were amplified, and this amplification served to estimate nucleated cell counts. The repertoire was sequenced with immunoSEQ multiplex PCR; TCRdb's copy has only in-frame clones and lacks some. D and trimming were read from the DNA, whereas the V and J calls and clone size are those reported in that table. This sample yields 150,000 to 200,000 clones, of which 70% to 90% are seen a single time; 8% to 10% belongs to the top ten. This clone showed up just once.

The TCR was taken from a man aged 45-65 years with active or convalescent COVID-19. V and J are TRBV7-9 and TRBJ2-1, with 9 bases that match TRBD2. Sequenced sample: peripheral blood. The DNA for the CDR3 is TGTGCCAGCAGCGTTAGCGGGAGAGGTGGTGAGCAGTTCTTC. It codes for CASSVSGRGGEQFF. Filled out from reference TRBV7-9 and TRBJ2-1, the complete variable domain reads DTGVSQNPRHKITKRGQNVTFRCDPISEHNRLYWYRQTLGQGPEFLTYFQNEAQLEKSRLLSDRFSAERPKGSFSTLEIQRTEQGDSAMYLCASSVSGRGGEQFFGPGTRLTVL.